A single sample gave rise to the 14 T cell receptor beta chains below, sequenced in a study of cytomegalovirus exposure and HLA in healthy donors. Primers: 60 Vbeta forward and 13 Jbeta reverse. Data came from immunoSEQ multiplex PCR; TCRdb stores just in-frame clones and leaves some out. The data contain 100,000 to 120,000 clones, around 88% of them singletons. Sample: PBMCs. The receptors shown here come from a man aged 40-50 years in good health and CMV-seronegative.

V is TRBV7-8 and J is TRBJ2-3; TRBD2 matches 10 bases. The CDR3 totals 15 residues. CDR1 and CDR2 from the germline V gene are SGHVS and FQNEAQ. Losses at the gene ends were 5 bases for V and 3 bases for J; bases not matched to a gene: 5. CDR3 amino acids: CASSPPGLATDTQYF. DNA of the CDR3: TGTGCCAGCAGCCCCCCGGGACTAGCGACAGATACGCAGTATTTT.

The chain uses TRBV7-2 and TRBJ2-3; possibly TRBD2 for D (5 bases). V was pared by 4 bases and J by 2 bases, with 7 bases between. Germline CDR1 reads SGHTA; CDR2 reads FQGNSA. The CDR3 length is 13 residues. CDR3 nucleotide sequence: TGTGCCAGCAGCTCGAGGGCCACAGATACGCAGTATTTT. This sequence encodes CASSSRATDTQYF. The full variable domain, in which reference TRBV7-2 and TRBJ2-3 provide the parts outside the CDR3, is GAGVSQSPSNKVTEKGKDVELRCDPISGHTALYWYRQSLGQGLEFLIYFQGNSAPDKSGLPSDRFSAERTGGSVSTLTIQRTQQEDSAVYLCASSSRATDTQYFGPGTRLTVL.

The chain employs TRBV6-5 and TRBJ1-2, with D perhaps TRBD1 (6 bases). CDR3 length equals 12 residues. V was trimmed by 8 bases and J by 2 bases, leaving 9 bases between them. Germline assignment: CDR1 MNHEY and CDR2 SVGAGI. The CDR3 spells CASLGQNYGYTF. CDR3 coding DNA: TGTGCCAGCCTCGGACAGAACTATGGCTACACCTTC.

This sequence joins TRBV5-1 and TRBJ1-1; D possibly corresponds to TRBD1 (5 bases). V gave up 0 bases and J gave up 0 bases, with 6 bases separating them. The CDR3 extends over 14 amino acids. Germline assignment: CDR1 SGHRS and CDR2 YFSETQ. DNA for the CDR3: TGCGCCAGCAGCTTGGAAGGGGTGAACACTGAAGCTTTCTTT. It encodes CASSLEGVNTEAFF.

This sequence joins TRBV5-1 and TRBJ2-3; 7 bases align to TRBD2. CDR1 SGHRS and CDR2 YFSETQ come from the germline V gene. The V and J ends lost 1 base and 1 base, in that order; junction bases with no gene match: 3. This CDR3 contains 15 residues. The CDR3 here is CASSLSGEGTDTQYF. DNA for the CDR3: TGCGCCAGCAGCTTGAGCGGGGAAGGCACAGATACGCAGTATTTT.

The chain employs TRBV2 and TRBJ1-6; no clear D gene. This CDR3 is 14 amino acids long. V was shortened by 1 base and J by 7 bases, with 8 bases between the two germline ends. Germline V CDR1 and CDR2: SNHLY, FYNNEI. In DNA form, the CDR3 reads TGTGCCAGCAGTGAAGTGCGAGTGAATTCACCCCTCCACTTT. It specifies CASSEVRVNSPLHF.

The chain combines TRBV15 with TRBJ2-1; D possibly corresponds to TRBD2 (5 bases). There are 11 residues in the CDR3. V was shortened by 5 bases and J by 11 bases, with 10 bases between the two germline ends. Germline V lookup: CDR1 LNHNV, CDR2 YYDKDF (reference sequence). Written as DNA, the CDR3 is TGTGCCACCAGCTCGGACTCCCAGCAGTTCTTC. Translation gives CATSSDSQQFF.

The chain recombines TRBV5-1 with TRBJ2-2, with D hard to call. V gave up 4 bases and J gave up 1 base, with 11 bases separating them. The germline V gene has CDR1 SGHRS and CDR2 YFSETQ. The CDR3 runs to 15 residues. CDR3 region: CASSLPSGNTGELFF. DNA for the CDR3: TGCGCCAGCAGCCTTCCTTCGGGGAACACCGGGGAGCTGTTTTTT.

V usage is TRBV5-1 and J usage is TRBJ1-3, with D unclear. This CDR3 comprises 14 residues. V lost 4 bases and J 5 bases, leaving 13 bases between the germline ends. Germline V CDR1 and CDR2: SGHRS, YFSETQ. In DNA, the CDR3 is TGCGCCAGCAGCATCGGGATTACCCGAAACACCATATATTTT. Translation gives CASSIGITRNTIYF.

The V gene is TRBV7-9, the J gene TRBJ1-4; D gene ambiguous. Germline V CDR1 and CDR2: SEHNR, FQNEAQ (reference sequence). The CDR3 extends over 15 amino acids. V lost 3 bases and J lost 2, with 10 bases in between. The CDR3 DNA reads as TGTGCCAGCAGCTTTTATAGCGGGACTAATGAAAAACTGTTTTTT. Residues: CASSFYSGTNEKLFF.

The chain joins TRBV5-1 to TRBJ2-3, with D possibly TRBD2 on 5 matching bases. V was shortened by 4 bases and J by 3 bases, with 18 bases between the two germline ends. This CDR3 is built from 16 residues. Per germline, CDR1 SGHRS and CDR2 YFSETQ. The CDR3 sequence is CASSEGPVGNTDTQYF. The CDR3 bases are TGCGCCAGCAGCGAGGGCCCCGTCGGGAATACAGATACGCAGTATTTT.

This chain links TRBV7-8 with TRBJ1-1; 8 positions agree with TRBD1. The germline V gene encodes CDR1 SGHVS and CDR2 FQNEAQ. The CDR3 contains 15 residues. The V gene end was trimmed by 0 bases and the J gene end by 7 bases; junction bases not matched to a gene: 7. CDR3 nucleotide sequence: TGTGCCAGCAGCTTAGCTACCCACAGGGGGAGTGAAGCTTTCTTT. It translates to CASSLATHRGSEAFF.

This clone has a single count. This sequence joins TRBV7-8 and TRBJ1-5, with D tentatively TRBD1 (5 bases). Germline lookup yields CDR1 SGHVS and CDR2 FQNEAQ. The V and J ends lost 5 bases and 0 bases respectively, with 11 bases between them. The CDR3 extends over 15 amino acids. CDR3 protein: CASSPDTYSNQPQHF. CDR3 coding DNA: TGTGCCAGCAGCCCGGACACGTATAGCAATCAGCCCCAGCATTTT. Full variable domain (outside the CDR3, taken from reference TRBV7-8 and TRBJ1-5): GAGVSQSPRYKVAKRGQDVALRCDPISGHVSLFWYQQALGQGPEFLTYFQNEAQLDKSGLPSDRFFAERPEGSVSTLKIQRTQQEDSAVYLCASSPDTYSNQPQHFGDGTRLSIL.

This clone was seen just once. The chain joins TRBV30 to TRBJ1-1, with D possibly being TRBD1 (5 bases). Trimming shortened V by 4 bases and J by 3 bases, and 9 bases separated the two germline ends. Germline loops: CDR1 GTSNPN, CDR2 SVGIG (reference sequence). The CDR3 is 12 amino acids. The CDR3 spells CAWTGKDTEAFF. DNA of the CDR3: TGTGCCTGGACAGGGAAAGACACTGAAGCTTTCTTT.